A selection of T cell receptor beta chains follows, all from one sample in a study of CD8 T cells in ankylosing spondylitis. TCRdb re-called the 5' RACE reads with MiXCR, one entry per CDR3 protein. The top ten hold about a third of the sample, which has 15,000 to 20,000 distinct CDR3 sequences, approximately 8.4% seen once. The sample comprised blood. Receptors originate from a male donor with ankylosing spondylitis or in good health (not recorded which). Both conserved end residues are part of each CDR3. D genes are given only for firm matches. Expanded clones are given a class, and other clones once, few, many or no size at all.

D: .
J: TRBJ2-3
size: .
V: TRBV6-2/TRBV6-3
CDR3: CASSYRDTQYF
DNA: TGTGCCAGCAGTTATCGAGATACGCAGTATTTT

D: .
J: TRBJ2-1
size: few
V: TRBV21-1
CDR3: CASSAGDEQFF
DNA: TGTGCCAGCAGCGCCGGGGATGAGCAGTTCTTC

D: .
J: TRBJ1-4
size: .
V: TRBV12-3/TRBV12-4
CDR3: CASSFFGATNEKLFF
DNA: TGTGCCAGCAGTTTCTTTGGAGCAACTAATGAAAAACTGTTTTTT

D: TRBD1
J: TRBJ1-1
size: .
V: TRBV19
CDR3: CASSLDRETEAFF
DNA: TGTGCCAGTAGCTTGGACAGGGAGACTGAAGCTTTCTTT

D: TRBD1
J: TRBJ1-1
size: many
V: TRBV5-1
CDR3: CASSKIGTGGNTEAFF
DNA: TGCGCCAGCAGCAAGATCGGGACAGGGGGGAACACTGAAGCTTTCTTT

D: .
J: TRBJ2-3
size: few
V: TRBV20-1
CDR3: CSAGVNTQYF
DNA: TGCAGTGCCGGCGTAAATACGCAGTATTTT

D: TRBD2
J: TRBJ2-7
size: .
V: TRBV5-1
CDR3: CASSLNGRGPYEQYF
DNA: TGCGCCAGCAGCTTGAACGGGAGGGGCCCCTACGAGCAGTACTTC

D: .
J: TRBJ2-7
size: many
V: TRBV5-1
CDR3: CASSWGGTSYEQYF
DNA: TGCGCCAGCAGCTGGGGTGGGACCTCCTACGAGCAGTACTTC

D: .
J: TRBJ2-3
size: .
V: TRBV11-2
CDR3: CASSLSRRAHTQYF
DNA: TGTGCCAGCAGCTTAAGTAGGAGGGCGCATACGCAGTATTTT

D: TRBD1
J: TRBJ1-5
size: few
V: TRBV6-1
CDR3: CASSEAGTGRSFGNQPQHF
DNA: TGTGCCAGCAGTGAAGCCGGGACAGGGAGGTCTTTTGGCAATCAGCCCCAGCATTTT

D: .
J: TRBJ1-1
size: .
V: TRBV7-6
CDR3: CASSPTGLNTEAFF
DNA: TGTGCCAGCAGCCCCACAGGGCTCAACACTGAAGCTTTCTTT

D: TRBD2
J: TRBJ2-3
size: .
V: TRBV7-2
CDR3: CASSNLAGGSDTQYF
DNA: TGTGCCAGCAGCAACCTAGCGGGGGGATCAGATACGCAGTATTTT

D: TRBD2
J: TRBJ2-2
size: .
V: TRBV29-1
CDR3: CSVGLAANTGELFF
DNA: TGCAGCGTTGGCCTAGCGGCGAACACCGGGGAGCTGTTTTTT

D: .
J: TRBJ2-2
size: .
V: TRBV30
CDR3: CAWSVRLVQTNTGELFF
DNA: TGTGCCTGGAGTGTAAGACTAGTACAGACGAACACCGGGGAGCTGTTTTTT

D: .
J: TRBJ2-3
size: few
V: TRBV7-3
CDR3: CASSLVPGLSTDTQYF
DNA: TGTGCCAGCAGCTTAGTGCCCGGTTTGAGCACAGATACGCAGTATTTT

D: .
J: TRBJ2-1
size: .
V: TRBV7-2
CDR3: CASSPWRERGVEQFF
DNA: TGTGCCAGCAGCCCCTGGAGGGAAAGGGGCGTTGAGCAGTTCTTC